These T cell receptor beta chains were read from a single sample in a study of PD-L1 blockade in urothelial cancer. Repertoires were generated with immunoSEQ multiplex PCR, while TCRdb's copy carries only in-frame clones and drops some. Here the sample spans around 50,000 clones, approximately 80% being singletons. Source: PBMCs, taken around atezolizumab (anti-PD-L1) treatment. The receptors derive from a man aged 50-60 years with urothelial cancer. Both conserved end residues are part of each CDR3. The D gene is left open where the match is weak. A clone size is listed for some rows: how often the clone was seen (once, few, many), or a class if it is expanded.

J gene,clone size,D gene,V gene,CDR3 protein,CDR3 DNA
TRBJ2-5,-,TRBD1,TRBV27,CASSQAPGTGGAGETQYF,TGTGCCAGCAGTCAAGCCCCTGGGACAGGGGGCGCGGGGGAGACCCAGTACTTC
TRBJ1-5,once,-,TRBV7-9,CASSATGDQPQHF,TGTGCCAGCAGCGCGACTGGAGATCAGCCCCAGCATTTT
TRBJ2-3,-,TRBD2,TRBV9,CASSTTSGGGTDTQYF,TGTGCCAGCAGCACTACTAGCGGGGGTGGCACAGATACGCAGTATTTT
TRBJ2-1,-,TRBD2,TRBV30,CAWSFRREEQFF,TGTGCCTGGAGTTTTCGGCGGGAGGAGCAGTTCTTC
TRBJ2-3,-,TRBD2,TRBV19,CASSSRTSGSEDTQYF,TGTGCCAGTAGTTCCCGGACTAGCGGGAGTGAGGATACGCAGTATTTT
TRBJ2-3,few,TRBD2,TRBV5-1,CASSLIRSGGTTDTQYF,TGCGCCAGCAGCTTGATAAGGAGCGGGGGGACCACAGATACGCAGTATTTT
TRBJ1-4,once,-,TRBV6-6,CAGGLGEKLFF,TGCGCCGGAGGGCTTGGGGAAAAACTGTTTTTT
TRBJ2-5,few,TRBD1,TRBV6-1,CASIWTGGIETQYF,TGTGCCAGCATCTGGACAGGGGGAATAGAGACCCAGTACTTC
TRBJ2-7,-,-,TRBV4-1,CASSQGKLPSSYEQYF,TGCGCCAGCAGCCAAGGAAAATTACCTAGCTCCTACGAGCAGTACTTC
TRBJ2-1,-,TRBD2,TRBV11-2,CASSGLAGGFNNEQFF,TGTGCCAGCAGCGGCCTAGCGGGAGGGTTTAACAATGAGCAGTTCTTC
TRBJ2-7,-,-,TRBV7-2,CASSLADTQTAHYEQYF,TGTGCCAGCAGCCTGGCCGACACCCAGACGGCCCACTACGAGCAGTACTTC
TRBJ1-2,-,-,TRBV5-5,CASSLGGQAHDYGYTF,TGTGCCAGCAGCTTGGGAGGGCAGGCCCATGACTATGGCTACACCTTC
TRBJ2-7,-,TRBD1,TRBV5-1,CASSLASRGGQGKVSYEQYF,TGCGCCAGCAGCTTGGCCAGTCGGGGGGGACAGGGGAAGGTTTCCTACGAGCAGTACTTC
TRBJ1-6,-,TRBD1,TRBV27,CASSLGRGLSSYNSPLHF,TGTGCCAGCAGTTTGGGCAGGGGGCTTAGCTCCTATAATTCACCCCTCCACTTT
TRBJ2-3,-,-,TRBV11-2,CASSFNPSTDTQYF,TGTGCCAGCAGCTTTAATCCTAGCACAGATACGCAGTATTTT
TRBJ2-2,-,TRBD2,TRBV5-1,CASGGGDSNTGELFF,TGCGCCAGCGGCGGGGGAGACTCGAACACCGGGGAGCTGTTTTTT
TRBJ2-5,-,TRBD2,TRBV11-2,CASSLDRRGAGETQYF,TGTGCCAGCAGCTTAGATCGGCGGGGGGCCGGAGAGACCCAGTACTTC
TRBJ2-6,-,-,TRBV27,CASSHRRVGANVLTF,TGTGCCAGCAGTCACCGGAGGGTAGGGGCCAACGTCCTGACTTTC
TRBJ2-5,-,-,TRBV25-1,CASSESGRGGGETQYF,TGTGCCAGCAGTGAATCGGGGAGAGGGGGTGGTGAGACCCAGTACTTC
TRBJ2-6,-,TRBD1,TRBV7-9,CASSSRAGTALSGANVLTF,TGTGCCAGCAGCTCGCGCGCCGGGACAGCTTTATCTGGGGCCAACGTCCTGACTTTC
TRBJ2-7,once,-,TRBV5-1,CASSLAGAAYEQYF,TGCGCCAGCAGCTTGGCGGGTGCCGCCTACGAGCAGTACTTC
TRBJ2-2,-,TRBD2,TRBV2,CASSEARLAGGFANTGELFF,TGTGCCAGCAGTGAGGCGCGGCTAGCGGGAGGGTTCGCGAACACCGGGGAGCTGTTTTTT
TRBJ1-5,once,-,TRBV6-1,CASSEVYSNQPQHF,TGTGCCAGCAGTGAAGTTTATAGCAATCAGCCCCAGCATTTT
TRBJ2-7,-,-,TRBV11-1,CASSLDSYEQYF,TGTGCCAGCAGCTTAGACAGCTACGAGCAGTACTTC
TRBJ2-7,-,TRBD1,TRBV10-2,CASSRPGTGLEQYF,TGCGCCAGCAGTAGGCCCGGGACAGGCCTCGAGCAGTACTTC
TRBJ1-5,-,-,TRBV18,CASSQQGNQPQHF,TGTGCCAGCTCACAACAGGGTAATCAGCCCCAGCATTTT
TRBJ2-3,-,-,TRBV5-4,CASSLGLVGTDTQYF,TGTGCCAGCAGCTTGGGGCTAGTGGGCACAGATACGCAGTATTTT
TRBJ1-2,-,TRBD1,TRBV28,CASSLLGWTGDLYGYTF,TGTGCCAGCAGTCTGCTCGGGTGGACAGGAGACCTCTATGGCTACACCTTC
TRBJ2-7,once,TRBD2,TRBV28,CASSPGGKTYEQYF,TGTGCCAGCAGTCCGGGAGGGAAAACCTACGAGCAGTACTTC
TRBJ1-1,-,-,TRBV7-4,CASNPRLGLVTEAFF,TGTGCCAGCAACCCGAGGTTGGGGCTGGTCACTGAAGCTTTCTTT
TRBJ1-2,-,TRBD1,TRBV19,CASKFGTDYGYTF,TGTGCCAGTAAATTTGGGACAGACTATGGCTACACCTTC
TRBJ2-1,-,TRBD2,TRBV4-3,CASSQGLAAPNNEQFF,TGCGCCAGCAGCCAAGGACTAGCGGCCCCAAACAATGAGCAGTTCTTC
TRBJ2-7,-,TRBD2,TRBV5-1,CASSLVGTSGNYEQYF,TGCGCCAGCAGCTTGGTCGGGACTAGCGGGAATTACGAGCAGTACTTC
TRBJ2-1,-,TRBD1,TRBV4-3,CASSQGRQGARNEQFF,TGCGCCAGCAGCCAAGGGAGACAGGGGGCAAGAAATGAGCAGTTCTTC
TRBJ2-1,once,-,TRBV12-5,CASGSILLLSSYNEQFF,TGTGCTAGTGGTTCAATCCTACTCCTGAGCTCCTACAATGAGCAGTTCTTC
TRBJ2-1,-,TRBD1,TRBV5-6,CASSLGQGEWNEQFF,TGTGCCAGCAGCTTGGGACAGGGGGAGTGGAATGAGCAGTTCTTC
TRBJ1-5,-,-,TRBV19,CASSTTKQGLANQPQHF,TGTGCCAGTAGTACGACCAAACAGGGCTTGGCCAATCAGCCCCAGCATTTT
TRBJ2-7,-,-,TRBV5-1,CASSVGTGKEQYF,TGCGCCAGCAGCGTCGGCACAGGGAAGGAGCAGTACTTC
TRBJ1-1,-,-,TRBV27,CASSLSTRTAYNTEAFF,TGTGCCAGCAGTTTATCGACCAGGACAGCCTACAACACTGAAGCTTTCTTT
TRBJ2-1,-,TRBD2,TRBV7-8,CASSLGEGTPYNEQFF,TGTGCCAGCAGCTTAGGGGAGGGGACGCCATACAATGAGCAGTTCTTC
TRBJ1-2,-,TRBD1,TRBV15,CATSRDGRTGGGGYTF,TGTGCCACCAGCAGAGATGGCCGGACAGGGGGGGGTGGCTACACCTTC
TRBJ2-2,-,-,TRBV7-9,CASSLRAGTGELFF,TGTGCCAGCAGCTTAAGGGCAGGGACCGGGGAGCTGTTTTTT
TRBJ2-5,-,-,TRBV19,CASSTPMETQYF,TGTGCCAGTAGTACCCCAATGGAGACCCAGTACTTC
TRBJ1-1,-,-,TRBV5-4,CASSPTRDRARGTEAFF,TGTGCCAGCAGCCCAACTCGGGATAGGGCCCGGGGTACTGAAGCTTTCTTT
TRBJ2-5,few,TRBD2,TRBV4-2,CASSQGPAAGGQETQYF,TGTGCCAGCAGCCAAGGGCCCGCAGCGGGGGGGCAAGAGACCCAGTACTTC
TRBJ1-1,-,-,TRBV28,CASSGQRNTEAFF,TGTGCCAGCAGCGGACAACGGAACACTGAAGCTTTCTTT
TRBJ2-6,once,-,TRBV9,CASSEAPPGAGANVLTF,TGTGCCAGCAGCGAGGCCCCCCCAGGGGCTGGGGCCAACGTCCTGACTTTC
TRBJ2-3,-,-,TRBV20-1,CSASPISQYF,TGCAGTGCTAGTCCGATCAGTCAGTATTTT
TRBJ2-4,-,TRBD2,TRBV29-1,CSVDSWVGGRGENIQYF,TGCAGCGTTGATTCATGGGTTGGCGGGAGAGGGGAAAACATTCAGTACTTC
TRBJ2-3,-,TRBD2,TRBV5-6,CASSLASGGDRYF,TGTGCCAGCAGCTTGGCTAGCGGGGGGGACCGGTATTTT
TRBJ2-7,-,-,TRBV27,CASSTNSYEQYF,TGTGCCAGCAGTACTAATTCTTACGAGCAGTACTTC
TRBJ1-2,-,TRBD1,TRBV7-9,CASSLPGQGAGSYGYTF,TGTGCCAGCAGCTTGCCGGGACAGGGGGCGGGTAGCTATGGCTACACCTTC
TRBJ2-7,few,-,TRBV10-1,CASSDPGYEQYF,TGCGCCAGCAGTGATCCAGGATACGAGCAGTACTTC
TRBJ2-3,-,-,TRBV28,CASSLGASGTDTQYF,TGTGCCAGCAGTTTAGGGGCTAGCGGCACAGATACGCAGTATTTT
TRBJ2-3,few,-,TRBV5-1,CASSLRGASTDTQYF,TGCGCCAGCAGCTTGCGGGGGGCGAGCACAGATACGCAGTATTTT
TRBJ2-1,-,-,TRBV5-1,CASSPPTESLYNEQFF,TGCGCCAGCAGCCCCCCCACTGAGAGCTTGTACAATGAGCAGTTCTTC
TRBJ2-2,-,-,TRBV5-6,CASSFFARNTGELFF,TGTGCCAGCAGCTTTTTCGCTAGGAACACCGGGGAGCTGTTTTTT
TRBJ2-4,few,-,TRBV5-1,CASSLEGGGLAKNIQYF,TGCGCCAGCAGCCTCGAGGGGGGGGGATTAGCCAAAAACATTCAGTACTTC
TRBJ2-3,once,-,TRBV7-9,CASSPSGVGSTDTQYF,TGTGCCAGCAGTCCCAGTGGAGTCGGGAGCACAGATACGCAGTATTTT
TRBJ2-7,-,TRBD1,TRBV5-4,CASSLGQGGYEQYF,TGTGCCAGCAGCTTGGGACAGGGGGGCTACGAGCAGTACTTC